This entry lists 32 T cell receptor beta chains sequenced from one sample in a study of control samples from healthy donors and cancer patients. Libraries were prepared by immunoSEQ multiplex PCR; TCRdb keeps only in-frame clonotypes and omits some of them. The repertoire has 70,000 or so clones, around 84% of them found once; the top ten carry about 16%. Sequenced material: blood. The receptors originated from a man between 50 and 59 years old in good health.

CDR3 sequence: CASSRWDNQETQYF. Written as DNA, the CDR3 is TGTGCCAGCAGCAGATGGGACAACCAAGAGACCCAGTACTTC. The rearrangement links TRBV9 to TRBJ2-5; possible D gene TRBD1, 6 bases. Germline-derived CDR1 and CDR2 are SGDLS and YYNGEE. This CDR3 has 14 amino acids. Trimming removed 4 bases at V and 0 bases at J, with 10 bases between.

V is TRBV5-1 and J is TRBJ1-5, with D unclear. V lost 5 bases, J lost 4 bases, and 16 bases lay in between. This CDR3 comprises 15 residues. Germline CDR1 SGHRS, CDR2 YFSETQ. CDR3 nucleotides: TGCGCCAGCAGTCTACAAGGCAACTTTAATCAGCCCCAGCATTTT. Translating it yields CASSLQGNFNQPQHF.

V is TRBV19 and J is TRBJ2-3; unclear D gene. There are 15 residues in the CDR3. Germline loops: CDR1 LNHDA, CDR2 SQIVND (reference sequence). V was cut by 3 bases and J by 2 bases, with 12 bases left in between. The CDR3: CASSMLFFNTDTQYF. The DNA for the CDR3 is TGTGCCAGTAGTATGCTGTTTTTCAACACAGATACGCAGTATTTT.

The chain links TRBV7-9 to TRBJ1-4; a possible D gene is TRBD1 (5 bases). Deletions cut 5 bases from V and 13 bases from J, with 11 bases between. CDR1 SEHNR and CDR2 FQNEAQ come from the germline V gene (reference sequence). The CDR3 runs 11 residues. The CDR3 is CASSPGWRLFF. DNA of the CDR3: TGTGCCAGCAGCCCAGGGTGGAGACTGTTTTTT.

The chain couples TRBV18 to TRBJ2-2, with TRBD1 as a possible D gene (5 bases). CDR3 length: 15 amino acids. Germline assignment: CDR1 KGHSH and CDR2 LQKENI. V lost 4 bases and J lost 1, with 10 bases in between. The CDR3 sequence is CASSLGQGNTGELFF. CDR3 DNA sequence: TGTGCCAGCTCACTAGGACAAGGGAACACCGGGGAGCTGTTTTTT.

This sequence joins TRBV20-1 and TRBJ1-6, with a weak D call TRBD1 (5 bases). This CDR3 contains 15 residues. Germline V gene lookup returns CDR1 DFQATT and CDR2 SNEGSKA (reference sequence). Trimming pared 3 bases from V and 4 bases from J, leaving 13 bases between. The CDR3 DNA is TGCAGTGCTAGTACGGGGGGAAGATATAATTCACCCCTCCACTTT. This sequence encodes CSASTGGRYNSPLHF.

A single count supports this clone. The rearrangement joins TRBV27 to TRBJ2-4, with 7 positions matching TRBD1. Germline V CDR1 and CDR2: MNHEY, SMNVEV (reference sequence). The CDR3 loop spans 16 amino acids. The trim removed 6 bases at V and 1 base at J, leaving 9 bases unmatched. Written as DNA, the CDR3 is TGTGCCAGCAGCATACAGGGGCTTGGGGCCAAAAACATTCAGTACTTC. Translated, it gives CASSIQGLGAKNIQYF.

CDR3 DNA sequence: TGTGCCTCCCTAAGGGGTAGCGGGAGTCCCGGGGAGCTGTTTTTT. Translating gives CASLRGSGSPGELFF. The chain is built from TRBV30 and TRBJ2-2, with 9 positions matching TRBD2. J gave up 6 bases and V 7 bases, and 12 bases lay outside the gene matches. This CDR3 is 15 amino acids long. Germline lookup yields CDR1 GTSNPN and CDR2 SVGIG (reference sequence).

DNA for the CDR3: TGTGCCACCAGTGATTTAACGACAGGGTTCACCGGGGAGCTGTTTTTT. Translated: CATSDLTTGFTGELFF. The chain combines TRBV24-1 with TRBJ2-2; 7 bases match TRBD1. This CDR3 is 16 amino acids long. Germline assignment: CDR1 KGHDR and CDR2 SFDVKD. J gave up 4 bases and V 1 base, and 5 bases lay outside the gene matches.

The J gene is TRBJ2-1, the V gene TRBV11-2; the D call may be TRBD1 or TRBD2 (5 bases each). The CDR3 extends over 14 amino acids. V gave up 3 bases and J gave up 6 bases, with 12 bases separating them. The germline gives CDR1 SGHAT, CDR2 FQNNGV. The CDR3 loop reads CASSFNPGPNEQFF. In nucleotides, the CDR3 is TGTGCCAGCAGCTTTAATCCGGGGCCCAATGAGCAGTTCTTC.

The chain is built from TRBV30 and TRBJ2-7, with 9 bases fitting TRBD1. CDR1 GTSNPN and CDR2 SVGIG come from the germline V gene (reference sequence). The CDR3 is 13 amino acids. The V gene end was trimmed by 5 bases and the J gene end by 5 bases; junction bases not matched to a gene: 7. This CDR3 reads CAWGRQGEDEQYF. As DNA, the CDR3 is TGTGCCTGGGGCCGACAGGGGGAGGACGAGCAGTACTTC.

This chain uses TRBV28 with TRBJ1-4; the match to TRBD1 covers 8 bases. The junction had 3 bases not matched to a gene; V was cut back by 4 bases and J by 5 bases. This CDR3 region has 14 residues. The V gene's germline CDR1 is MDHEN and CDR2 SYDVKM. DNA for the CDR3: TGTGCCAGCAGTTCCGGACAGGGAAATGAAAAACTGTTTTTT. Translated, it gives CASSSGQGNEKLFF. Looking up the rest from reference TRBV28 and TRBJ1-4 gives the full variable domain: DVKVTQSSRYLVKRTGEKVFLECVQDMDHENMFWYRQDPGLGLRLIYFSYDVKMKEKGDIPEGYSVSREKKERFSLILESASTNQTSMYLCASSSGQGNEKLFFGSGTQLSVL.

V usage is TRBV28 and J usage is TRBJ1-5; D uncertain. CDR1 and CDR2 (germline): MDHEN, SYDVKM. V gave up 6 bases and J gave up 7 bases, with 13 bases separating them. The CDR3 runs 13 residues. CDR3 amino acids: CASRQAVRQPQHF. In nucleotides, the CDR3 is TGTGCCAGCAGGCAAGCCGTACGGCAGCCCCAGCATTTT.

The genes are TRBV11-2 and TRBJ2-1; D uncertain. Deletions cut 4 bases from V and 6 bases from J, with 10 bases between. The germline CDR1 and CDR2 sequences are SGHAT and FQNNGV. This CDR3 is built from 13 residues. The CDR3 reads CASSSAWGNEQFF. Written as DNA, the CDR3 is TGTGCCAGCAGCTCCGCCTGGGGCAATGAGCAGTTCTTC.

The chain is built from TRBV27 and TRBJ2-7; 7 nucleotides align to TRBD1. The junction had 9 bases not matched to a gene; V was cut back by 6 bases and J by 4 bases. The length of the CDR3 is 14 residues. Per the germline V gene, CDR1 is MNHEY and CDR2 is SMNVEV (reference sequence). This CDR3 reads CASRPRTGLYEQYF. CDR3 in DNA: TGTGCCAGCAGACCGAGGACAGGATTATACGAGCAGTACTTC.

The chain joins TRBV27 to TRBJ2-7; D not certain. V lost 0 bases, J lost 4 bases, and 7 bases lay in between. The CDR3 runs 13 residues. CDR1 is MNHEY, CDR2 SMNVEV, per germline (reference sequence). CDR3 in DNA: TGTGCCAGCAGTTTATCTCCATTTTACGAGCAGTACTTC. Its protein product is CASSLSPFYEQYF.

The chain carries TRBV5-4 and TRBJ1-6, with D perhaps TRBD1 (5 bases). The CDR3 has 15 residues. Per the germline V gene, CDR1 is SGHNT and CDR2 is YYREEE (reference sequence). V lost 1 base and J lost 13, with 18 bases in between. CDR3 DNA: TGTGCCAGCAGCTTGAATAGGGACGGCATGGGGCCCCTCCACTTT. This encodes CASSLNRDGMGPLHF.

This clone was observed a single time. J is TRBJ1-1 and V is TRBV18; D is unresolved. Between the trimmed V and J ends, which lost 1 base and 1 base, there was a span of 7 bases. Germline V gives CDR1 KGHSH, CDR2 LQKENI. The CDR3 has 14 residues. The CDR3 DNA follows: TGTGCCAGCTCACCACTGGCAGAGAACACTGAAGCTTTCTTT. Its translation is CASSPLAENTEAFF.

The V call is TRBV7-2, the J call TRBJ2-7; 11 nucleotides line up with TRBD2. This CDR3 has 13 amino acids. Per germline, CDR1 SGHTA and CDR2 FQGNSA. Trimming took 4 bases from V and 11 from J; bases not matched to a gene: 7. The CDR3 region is CASSYGLAGREYF. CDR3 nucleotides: TGTGCCAGCAGCTACGGACTAGCGGGCCGCGAGTACTTC. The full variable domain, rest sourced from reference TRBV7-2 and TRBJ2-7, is GAGVSQSPSNKVTEKGKDVELRCDPISGHTALYWYRQSLGQGLEFLIYFQGNSAPDKSGLPSDRFSAERTGGSVSTLTIQRTQQEDSAVYLCASSYGLAGREYFGPGTRLTVT.

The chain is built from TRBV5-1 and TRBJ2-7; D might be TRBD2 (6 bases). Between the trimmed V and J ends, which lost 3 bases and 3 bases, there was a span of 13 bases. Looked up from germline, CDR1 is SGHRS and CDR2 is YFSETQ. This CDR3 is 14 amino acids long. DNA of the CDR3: TGCGCCAGCAGCTCTTTAGCGGAGAACTACGAGCAGTACTTC. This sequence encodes CASSSLAENYEQYF.

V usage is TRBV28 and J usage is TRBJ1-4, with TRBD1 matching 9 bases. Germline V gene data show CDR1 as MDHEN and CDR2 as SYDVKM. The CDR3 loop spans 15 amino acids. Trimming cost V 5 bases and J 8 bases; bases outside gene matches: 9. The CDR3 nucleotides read TGTGCCAGCAGTCCACAGGACAGGGGTTGGGAAAAACTGTTTTTT. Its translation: CASSPQDRGWEKLFF. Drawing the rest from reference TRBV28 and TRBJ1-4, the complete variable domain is DVKVTQSSRYLVKRTGEKVFLECVQDMDHENMFWYRQDPGLGLRLIYFSYDVKMKEKGDIPEGYSVSREKKERFSLILESASTNQTSMYLCASSPQDRGWEKLFFGSGTQLSVL.

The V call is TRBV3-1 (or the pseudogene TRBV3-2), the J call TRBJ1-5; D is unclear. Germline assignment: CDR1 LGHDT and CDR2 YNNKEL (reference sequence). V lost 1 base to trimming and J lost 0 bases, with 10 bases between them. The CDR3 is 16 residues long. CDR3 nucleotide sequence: TGTGCCAGCAGCCAAGGTTCAGCAAATAGCAATCAGCCCCAGCATTTT. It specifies CASSQGSANSNQPQHF.

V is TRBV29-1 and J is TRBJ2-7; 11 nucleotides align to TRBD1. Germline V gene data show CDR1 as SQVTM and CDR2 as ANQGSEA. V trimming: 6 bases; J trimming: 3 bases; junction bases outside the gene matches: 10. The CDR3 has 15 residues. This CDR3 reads CSVGSPGTGGYEQYF. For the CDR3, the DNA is TGCAGCGTCGGATCGCCGGGGACAGGGGGCTACGAGCAGTACTTC.

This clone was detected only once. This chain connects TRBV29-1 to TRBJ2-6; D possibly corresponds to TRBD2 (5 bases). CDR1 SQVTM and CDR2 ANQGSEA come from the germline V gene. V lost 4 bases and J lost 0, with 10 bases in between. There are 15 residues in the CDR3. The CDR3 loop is CSVGGQHSGANVLTF. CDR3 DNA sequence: TGCAGCGTTGGAGGGCAACACTCTGGGGCCAACGTCCTGACTTTC.

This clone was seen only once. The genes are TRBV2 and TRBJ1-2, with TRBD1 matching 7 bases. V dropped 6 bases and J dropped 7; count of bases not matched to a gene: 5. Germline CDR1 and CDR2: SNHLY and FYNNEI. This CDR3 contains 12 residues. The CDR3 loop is CASRNRGPGYTF. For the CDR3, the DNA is TGTGCCAGCAGGAACAGGGGCCCTGGCTACACCTTC. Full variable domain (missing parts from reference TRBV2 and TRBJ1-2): EPEVTQTPSHQVTQMGQEVILRCVPISNHLYFYWYRQILGQKVEFLVSFYNNEISEKSEIFDDQFSVERPDGSNFTLKIRSTKLEDSAMYFCASRNRGPGYTFGSGTRLTVV.

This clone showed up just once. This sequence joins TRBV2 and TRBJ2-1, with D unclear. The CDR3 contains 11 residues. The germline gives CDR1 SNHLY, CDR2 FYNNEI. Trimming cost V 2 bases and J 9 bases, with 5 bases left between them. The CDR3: CASSEISEQFF. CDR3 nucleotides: TGTGCCAGCAGTGAAATCAGTGAGCAGTTCTTC. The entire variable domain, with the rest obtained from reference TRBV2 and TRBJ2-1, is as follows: EPEVTQTPSHQVTQMGQEVILRCVPISNHLYFYWYRQILGQKVEFLVSFYNNEISEKSEIFDDQFSVERPDGSNFTLKIRSTKLEDSAMYFCASSEISEQFFGPGTRLTVL.

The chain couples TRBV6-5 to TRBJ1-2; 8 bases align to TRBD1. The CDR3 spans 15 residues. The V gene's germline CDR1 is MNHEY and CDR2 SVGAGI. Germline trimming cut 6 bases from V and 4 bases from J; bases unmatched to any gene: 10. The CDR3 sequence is CASRGGPDRAYGYTF. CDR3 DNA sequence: TGTGCCAGCAGGGGGGGGCCGGACAGGGCCTATGGCTACACCTTC.

The CDR3 bases are TGCGCCAGCAGCTGGACCGACGGAGATAATTCACCCCTCCACTTT. It codes for CASSWTDGDNSPLHF. V usage is TRBV5-1 and J usage is TRBJ1-6; D gene unclear. Per the germline V gene, CDR1 is SGHRS and CDR2 is YFSETQ. V shed 3 bases and J shed 5 bases, with 12 bases lying between them. CDR3 length equals 15 residues.

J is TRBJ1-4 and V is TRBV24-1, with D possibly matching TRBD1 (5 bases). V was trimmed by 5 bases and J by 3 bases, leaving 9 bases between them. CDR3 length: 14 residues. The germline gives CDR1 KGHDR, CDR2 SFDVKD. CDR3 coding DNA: TGTGCCACCAGTGGTATGGGACCTAATGAAAAACTGTTTTTT. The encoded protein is CATSGMGPNEKLFF.

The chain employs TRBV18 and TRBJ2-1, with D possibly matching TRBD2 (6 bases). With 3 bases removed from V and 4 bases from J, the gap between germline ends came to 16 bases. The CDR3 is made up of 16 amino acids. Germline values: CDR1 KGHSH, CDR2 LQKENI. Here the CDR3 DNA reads TGTGCCAGCTCACCCCTGGGTAGCGGAATTTACAATGAGCAGTTCTTC. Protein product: CASSPLGSGIYNEQFF.

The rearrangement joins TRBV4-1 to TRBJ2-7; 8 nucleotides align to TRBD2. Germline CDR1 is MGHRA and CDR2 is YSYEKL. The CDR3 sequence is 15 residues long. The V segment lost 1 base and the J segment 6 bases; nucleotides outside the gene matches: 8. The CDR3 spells CASSQGVGRAIEQYF. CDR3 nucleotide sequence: TGCGCCAGCAGCCAAGGCGTCGGGAGGGCCATCGAGCAGTACTTC.

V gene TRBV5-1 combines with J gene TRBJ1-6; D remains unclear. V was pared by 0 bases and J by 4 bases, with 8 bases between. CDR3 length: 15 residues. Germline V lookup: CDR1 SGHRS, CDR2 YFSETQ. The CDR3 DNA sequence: TGCGCCAGCAGCTTGGATCCAGGATATAATTCACCCCTCCACTTT. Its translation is CASSLDPGYNSPLHF.